These 5 T cell receptor beta chains were all obtained from the same sample, sequenced in a study of cytomegalovirus exposure and HLA in healthy donors. Amplification used 60 Vbeta primers and 13 Jbeta primers. The repertoire was sequenced with immunoSEQ multiplex PCR; TCRdb's copy has only in-frame clones and lacks some. This table has about 59,000 clones, about 81% appearing once. The material sequenced was PBMCs. These TCRs come from a man aged 25 to 40 in good health and CMV-seropositive.

The V call is TRBV7-2, the J call TRBJ2-1, with TRBD2 matching 16 bases. The V gene's germline CDR1 is SGHTA and CDR2 FQGNSA. The CDR3 covers 15 residues. V shed 4 bases and J 7 bases; nucleotides not matched to a gene: 1. The CDR3 nucleotides read TGTGCCAGCAGCTGGGGACTAGCGGGGGGGAATGAGCAGTTCTTC. This gives the protein CASSWGLAGGNEQFF.

The V call is TRBV9, the J call TRBJ2-3; 7 bases line up with TRBD1. V shed 0 bases, J shed 4 bases, and the junction held 5 bases outside the gene matches. Germline V gene data show CDR1 as SGDLS and CDR2 as YYNGEE. The CDR3 consists of 15 residues. The CDR3: CASSVDRGSPDTQYF. The CDR3 DNA reads as TGTGCCAGCAGCGTAGACAGGGGCAGTCCAGATACGCAGTATTTT. The variable domain in full, with the rest retrieved from reference TRBV9 and TRBJ2-3, is DSGVTQTPKHLITATGQRVTLRCSPRSGDLSVYWYQQSLDQGLQFLIQYYNGEERAKGNILERFSAQQFPDLHSELNLSSLELGDSALYFCASSVDRGSPDTQYFGPGTRLTVL.

The chain has TRBV28 and TRBJ2-7; the match to TRBD1 covers 10 bases. The germline V gene has CDR1 MDHEN and CDR2 SYDVKM. Losses at the gene ends were 6 bases for V and 2 bases for J; bases not matched to a gene: 7. The CDR3 consists of 15 residues. The CDR3 DNA follows: TGTGCCAGCAGCCTAATAGGACAGGGGGCCTACGAGCAGTACTTC. Amino acid sequence: CASSLIGQGAYEQYF.

V gene TRBV7-2 combines with J gene TRBJ2-7; TRBD2 agrees at 7 bases. Germline loops: CDR1 SGHTA, CDR2 FQGNSA. V dropped 5 bases and J dropped 3; count of bases not matched to a gene: 13. CDR3 length: 16 amino acids. The CDR3: CASSRRGPGDYYEQYF. CDR3 nucleotide sequence: TGTGCCAGCAGCCGGCGGGGCCCGGGGGACTACTACGAGCAGTACTTC.

This chain joins TRBV14 and TRBJ2-1; TRBD2 matches 10 bases. The CDR3 sequence is 15 residues long. Germline lookup yields CDR1 SGHDN and CDR2 FVKESK. J lost 2 bases, V lost 4 bases, and 2 bases had no gene match. The CDR3 DNA reads as TGTGCCAGCAGCCCACTAGCGGGGCCCTACAATGAGCAGTTCTTC. Residues: CASSPLAGPYNEQFF.